This T cell receptor beta chain came from a study of cytomegalovirus exposure and HLA in healthy donors. At the level of the study: HLA-typed donors contributed 65 million to 95 million unique TCRs, which were held in an early data release. Study results and limitations: Later genetic work tied a missense DCLRE1C variant to beta-chain V and J trimming.

A word on this clone: What it binds is not known.

It was with 60 Vbeta and 13 Jbeta primers that the PCR ran. TCRdb keeps only in-frame clones here, not all; method: immunoSEQ multiplex PCR. The sample includes over 120,000 clones, around two thirds of them seen just once. The donors (healthy individuals) were bone marrow donors. Donors sampled were nominally healthy, though unrecorded immune exposures were likely. This receptor was identified in a woman aged 55-70 years in good health and CMV-seropositive. Input material: PBMCs.

The CDR3 sequence is CASSSTRAKPPGQFF. For the CDR3, the DNA is TGTGCCAGCAGCTCGACTAGGGCCAAACCCCCGGGGCAGTTCTTC. The chain is built from TRBV28 and TRBJ2-1; D might be TRBD2 (6 bases). The CDR3 has 15 residues. Trimming took 6 bases from V and 12 from J, leaving 24 bases between them. The germline CDR1 and CDR2 sequences are MDHEN and SYDVKM.